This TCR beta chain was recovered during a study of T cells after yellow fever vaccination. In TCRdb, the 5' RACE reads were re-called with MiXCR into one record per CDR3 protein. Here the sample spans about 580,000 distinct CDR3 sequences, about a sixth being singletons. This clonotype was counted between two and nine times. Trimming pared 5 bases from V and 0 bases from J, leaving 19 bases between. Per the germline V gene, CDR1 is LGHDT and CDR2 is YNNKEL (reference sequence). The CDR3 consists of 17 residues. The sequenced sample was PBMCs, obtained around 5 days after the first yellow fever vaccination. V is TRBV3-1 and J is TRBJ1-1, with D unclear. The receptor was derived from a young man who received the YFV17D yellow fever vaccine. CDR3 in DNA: TGTGCCAGCAGCATTGTCCTCGGGGTCGACCTGAACACTGAAGCTTTCTTT. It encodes CASSIVLGVDLNTEAFF.